Below, one TCR beta chain is given with its context. Its antigen is unidentified. This entry comes from a study of graft-versus-host responses after intestinal transplantation. On the study more broadly: Every transplant recipient was induced with anti-thymocyte globulin, then maintained on tacrolimus and steroids for around 3 years.

Clones were sequenced by immunoSEQ multiplex PCR, and TCRdb holds only the in-frame ones, with some missing. This sample carries 90,000 to 150,000 clones, 95% of them seen once, and the ten largest clones take 3% to 4%. This CDR3 spans 16 amino acids. V was shortened by 0 bases and J by 1 base, with 11 bases between the two germline ends. CDR1 LGHNA and CDR2 YNFKEQ come from the germline V gene. The J gene is TRBJ2-3, the V gene TRBV4-2; the D gene is possibly TRBD2 (6 bases). The source is a human donor who received an intestinal transplant. This specimen was unstimulated CD8+ T cells sorted from spleen or lymph node cells, taken before intestinal transplant. The CDR3 DNA reads TGTGCCAGCAGCCAAGAAGGGCGGGACGGCACAGATACGCAGTATTTT. This encodes CASSQEGRDGTDTQYF.